This TCR beta chain appears in the sequencing data of a study of T cells in Graves' hyperthyroidism and ophthalmopathy. The germline V and J ends were trimmed by 6 bases and 0 bases, with 15 bases remaining between them. The CDR3 consists of 15 residues. Germline CDR1 SGHVT, CDR2 SQSDAQ. There were TCR beta CDR3 regions amplified from RNA transcripts. With the HTBI primer set, the TCR CDR3 went through a first round of RT-PCR. TCRdb passed the multiplex PCR reads through MiXCR, listing each CDR3 protein once. The data show 600,000 to 700,000 distinct CDR3 sequences, 45% seen once. Criteria for exclusion of patients were uncontrolled infection, other autoimmune disease, pregnancy or lactation. Diagnoses used clinical symptoms, serum thyroxine and TRAb, thyroid ultrasound and orbital computed tomography. The sample holds one count of this clonotype.

Material: peripheral blood or thyroid tissue (not recorded which). The chain links TRBV7-4 to TRBJ2-7, with unresolved D. The TCR was taken from an adult man with Graves' disease, either hyperthyroidism or ophthalmopathy (not recorded which). CDR3 sequence: CASSLSAGPSYEQYF. DNA for the CDR3: TGTGCCAGCAGTTTAAGCGCCGGGCCCTCCTACGAGCAGTACTTC.